This T cell receptor beta chain comes out of a study of identical twins. The V end was cut by 0 bases, the J end by 7 bases, with 9 bases between. The CDR3 totals 14 residues. Germline V gene lookup returns CDR1 SEHNR and CDR2 FQNEAQ (reference sequence). A template switching step contributed a universal primer site, while unique molecular identifiers were present in the cDNA. TCRdb processed the 5' RACE reads anew with MiXCR; each CDR3 protein has one entry. The sample gives around 1.7 million distinct CDR3 sequences, about 30% of which show up once; under 0.35% is in the top ten. The specimen sequenced was cord blood. The V gene is TRBV7-9, the J gene TRBJ1-4; no firm D call. This receptor was obtained from a newborn girl in good health. DNA for the CDR3: TGTGCCAGCAGCTTAGCGACTGTGGGTGAAAAACTGTTTTTT. Protein sequence: CASSLATVGEKLFF.